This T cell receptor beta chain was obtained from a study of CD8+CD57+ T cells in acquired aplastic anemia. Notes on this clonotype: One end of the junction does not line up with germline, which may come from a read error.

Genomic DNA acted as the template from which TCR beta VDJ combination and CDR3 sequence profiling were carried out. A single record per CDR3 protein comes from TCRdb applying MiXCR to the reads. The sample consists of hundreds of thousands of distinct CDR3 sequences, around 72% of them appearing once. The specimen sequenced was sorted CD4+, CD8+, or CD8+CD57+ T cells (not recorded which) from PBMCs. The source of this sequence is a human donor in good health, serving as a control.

The CDR3 spells CSARQGAGEQYF. The CDR3 bases are TGCAGCGCTAGACAGGGGGCTGGCGAGCAGTACTTC. The chain joins TRBV20-1 to TRBJ2-7, with TRBD1 identical over 10 bases. CDR3 length: 12 residues. Germline assignment: CDR1 DFQATT and CDR2 SNEGSKA (reference sequence).